The 2 T cell receptor beta chains below all came from one sample that was sequenced in a study of T cell responses to AZD1222 COVID-19 vaccine. Some clones are missing from TCRdb's copy, which holds only in-frame ones; the method was immunoSEQ multiplex PCR. The sample has around 150,000 clones; roughly 92% are singletons. This specimen consisted of peripheral blood, obtained 28 days after the second AZD1222 dose. The source is an adult who received the AZD1222 COVID-19 vaccine.

The rearrangement joins TRBV2 to TRBJ2-7, with 12 bases fitting TRBD1. V trimming: 5 bases; J trimming: 7 bases; junction bases outside the gene matches: 6. The CDR3 totals 14 residues. The germline gives CDR1 SNHLY, CDR2 FYNNEI. The CDR3: CASSPGQGAGEQYF. DNA of the CDR3: TGTGCCAGCAGTCCGGGACAGGGGGCAGGAGAGCAGTACTTC.

The chain couples TRBV24-1 to TRBJ2-3; D remains ambiguous. Trimming shortened V by 7 bases and J by 5 bases, and 12 bases separated the two germline ends. This CDR3 spans 13 amino acids. Germline V lookup: CDR1 KGHDR, CDR2 SFDVKD. The CDR3 DNA is TGTGCCACCAGAAACTCACCCGGAGATACGCAGTATTTT. It encodes CATRNSPGDTQYF.